The source of this TCR beta chain is a study of blood T cell repertoires in COVID-19. V was shortened by 2 bases and J by 0 bases, with 13 bases between the two germline ends. The length of the CDR3 is 16 residues. The germline V gene has CDR1 MGHRA and CDR2 YSYEKL. Produced via immunoSEQ multiplex PCR; TCRdb's table is partial and in-frame only. The data contain more than 200,000 clones, around nine tenths of them singletons. The sample consisted of PBMCs or T cells enriched from blood (not recorded which). This clonotype was obtained from a woman under 40 with acute COVID-19. This chain connects TRBV4-1 to TRBJ1-2, with a tentative D call TRBD1 (5 bases). DNA for the CDR3: TGCGCCAGCAGCCAACCGGGTCAGGGCGCTAACTATGGCTACACCTTC. Its translation: CASSQPGQGANYGYTF.